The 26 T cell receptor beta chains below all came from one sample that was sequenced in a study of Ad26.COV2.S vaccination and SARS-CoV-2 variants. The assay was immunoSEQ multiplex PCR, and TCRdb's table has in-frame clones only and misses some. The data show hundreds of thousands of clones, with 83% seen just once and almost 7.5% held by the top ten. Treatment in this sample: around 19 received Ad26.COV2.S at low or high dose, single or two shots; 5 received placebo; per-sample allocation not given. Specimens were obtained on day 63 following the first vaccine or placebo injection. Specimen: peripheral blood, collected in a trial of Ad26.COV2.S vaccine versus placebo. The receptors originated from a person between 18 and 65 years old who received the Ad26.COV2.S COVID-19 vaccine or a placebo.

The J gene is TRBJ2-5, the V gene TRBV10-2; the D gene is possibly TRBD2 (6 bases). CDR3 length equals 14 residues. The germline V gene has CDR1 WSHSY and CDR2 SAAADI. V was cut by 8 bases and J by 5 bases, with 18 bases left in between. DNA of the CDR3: TGCGCCAGCTCGAGGCTCGCGGAGGGGGAGACCCAGTACTTC. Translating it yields CASSRLAEGETQYF.

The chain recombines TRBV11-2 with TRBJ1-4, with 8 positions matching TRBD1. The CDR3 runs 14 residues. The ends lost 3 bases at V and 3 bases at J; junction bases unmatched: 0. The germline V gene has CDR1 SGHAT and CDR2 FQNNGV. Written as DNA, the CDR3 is TGTGCCAGCAGCTTGACAGGGGCTAATGAAAAACTGTTTTTT. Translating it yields CASSLTGANEKLFF. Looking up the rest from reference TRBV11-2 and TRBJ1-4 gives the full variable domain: EAGVAQSPRYKIIEKRQSVAFWCNPISGHATLYWYQQILGQGPKLLIQFQNNGVVDDSQLPKDRFSAERLKGVDSTLKIQPAKLEDSAVYLCASSLTGANEKLFFGSGTQLSVL.

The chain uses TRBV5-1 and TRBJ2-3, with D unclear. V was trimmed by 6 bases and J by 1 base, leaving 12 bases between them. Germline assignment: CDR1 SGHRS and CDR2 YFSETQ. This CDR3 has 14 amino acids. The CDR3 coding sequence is TGCGCCAGCAAGTCGGTACCGGGCACAGATACGCAGTATTTT. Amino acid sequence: CASKSVPGTDTQYF. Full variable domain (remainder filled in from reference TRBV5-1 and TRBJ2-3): KAGVTQTPRYLIKTRGQQVTLSCSPISGHRSVSWYQQTPGQGLQFLFEYFSETQRNKGNFPGRFSGRQFSNSRSEMNVSTLELGDSALYLCASKSVPGTDTQYFGPGTRLTVL.

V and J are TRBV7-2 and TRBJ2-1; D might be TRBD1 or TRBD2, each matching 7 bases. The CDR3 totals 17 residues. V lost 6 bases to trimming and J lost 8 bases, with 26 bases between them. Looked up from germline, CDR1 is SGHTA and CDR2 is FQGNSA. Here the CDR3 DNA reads TGTGCCAGCAGTTCACGCCCAGGGGGGGCCGGTAGGGATGAGCAGTTCTTC. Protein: CASSSRPGGAGRDEQFF.

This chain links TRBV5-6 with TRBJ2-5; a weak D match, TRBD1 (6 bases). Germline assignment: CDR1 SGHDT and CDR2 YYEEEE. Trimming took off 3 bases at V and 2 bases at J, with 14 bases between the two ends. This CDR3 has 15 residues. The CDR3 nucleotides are TGTGCCAGCAGCTGGAACAGGGTTGGGCAAGAGACCCAGTACTTC. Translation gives CASSWNRVGQETQYF.

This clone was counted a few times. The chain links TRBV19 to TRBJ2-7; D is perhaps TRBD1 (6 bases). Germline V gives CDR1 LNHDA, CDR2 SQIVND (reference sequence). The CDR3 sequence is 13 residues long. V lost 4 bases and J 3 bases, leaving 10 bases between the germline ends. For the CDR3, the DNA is TGTGCCAGTAGTACCGGGACACTCTACGAGCAGTACTTC. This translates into CASSTGTLYEQYF. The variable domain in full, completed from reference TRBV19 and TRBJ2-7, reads DGGITQSPKYLFRKEGQNVTLSCEQNLNHDAMYWYRQDPGQGLRLIYYSQIVNDFQKGDIAEGYSVSREKKESFPLTVTSAQKNPTAFYLCASSTGTLYEQYFGPGTRLTVT.

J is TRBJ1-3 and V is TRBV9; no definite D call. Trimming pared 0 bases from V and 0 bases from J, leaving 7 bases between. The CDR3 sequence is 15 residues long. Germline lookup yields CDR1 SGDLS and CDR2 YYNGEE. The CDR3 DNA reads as TGTGCCAGCAGCGTAGGACCGACCTCTGGAAACACCATATATTTT. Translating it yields CASSVGPTSGNTIYF.

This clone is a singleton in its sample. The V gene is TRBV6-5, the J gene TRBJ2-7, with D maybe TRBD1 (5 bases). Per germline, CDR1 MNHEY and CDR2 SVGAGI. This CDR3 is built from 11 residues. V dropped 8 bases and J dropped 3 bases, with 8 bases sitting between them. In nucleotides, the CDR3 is TGTGCCAGCGGACAACTCTACGAGCAGTACTTC. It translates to CASGQLYEQYF.

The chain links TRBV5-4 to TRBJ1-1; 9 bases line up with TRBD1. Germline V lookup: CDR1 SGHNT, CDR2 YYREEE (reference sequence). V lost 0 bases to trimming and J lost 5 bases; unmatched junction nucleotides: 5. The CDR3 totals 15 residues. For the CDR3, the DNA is TGTGCCAGCAGCTTGGGGGAGACAGGGGGTACTGAAGCTTTCTTT. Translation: CASSLGETGGTEAFF.

CDR3 amino acids: CAISEPEYEQYF. DNA for the CDR3: TGTGCCATCAGTGAGCCTGAGTACGAGCAGTACTTC. V and J are TRBV10-3 and TRBJ2-7; D gene ambiguous. The V and J ends lost 2 bases and 4 bases respectively, with 6 bases between them. Germline V lookup: CDR1 ENHRY, CDR2 SYGVKD. CDR3 length: 12 amino acids.

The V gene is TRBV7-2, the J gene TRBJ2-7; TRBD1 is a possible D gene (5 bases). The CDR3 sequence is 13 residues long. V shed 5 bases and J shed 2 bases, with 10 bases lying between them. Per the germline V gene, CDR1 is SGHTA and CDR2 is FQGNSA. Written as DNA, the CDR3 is TGTGCCAGCAGCGCGACAGTGGCCTACGAGCAGTACTTC. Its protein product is CASSATVAYEQYF.

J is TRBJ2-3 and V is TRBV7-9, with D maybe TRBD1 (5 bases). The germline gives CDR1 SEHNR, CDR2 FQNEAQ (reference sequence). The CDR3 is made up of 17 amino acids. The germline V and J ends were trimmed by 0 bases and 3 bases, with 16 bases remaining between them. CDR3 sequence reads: CASSLAWARPGTDTQYF. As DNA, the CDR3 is TGTGCCAGCAGCTTAGCTTGGGCGCGGCCAGGGACAGATACGCAGTATTTT.

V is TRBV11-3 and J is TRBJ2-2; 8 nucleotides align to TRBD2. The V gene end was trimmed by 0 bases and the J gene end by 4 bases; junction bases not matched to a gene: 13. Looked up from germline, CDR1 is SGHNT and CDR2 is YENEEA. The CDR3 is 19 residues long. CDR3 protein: CASSLDLGRAGAVTGELFF. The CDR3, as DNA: TGTGCCAGCAGCTTAGATCTCGGGCGAGCGGGAGCGGTCACCGGGGAGCTGTTTTTT.

The CDR3 DNA reads TGCGCCAGCAGCTTGGGTGTAGGGACCATCTACGAGCAGTACTTC. Translating it yields CASSLGVGTIYEQYF. The chain is built from TRBV5-1 and TRBJ2-7; either TRBD1 or TRBD2 may fit D (5 bases each). The CDR3 is 15 residues long. CDR1 and CDR2 (germline): SGHRS, YFSETQ. The V and J ends lost 0 bases and 3 bases respectively, with 13 bases between them.

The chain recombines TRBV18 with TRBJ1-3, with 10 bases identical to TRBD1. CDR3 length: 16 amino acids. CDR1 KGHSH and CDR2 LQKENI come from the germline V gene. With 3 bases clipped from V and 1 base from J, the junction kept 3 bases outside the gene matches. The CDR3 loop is CASSPTGGASGNTIYF. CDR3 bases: TGTGCCAGCTCACCGACAGGGGGCGCGTCTGGAAACACCATATATTTT.

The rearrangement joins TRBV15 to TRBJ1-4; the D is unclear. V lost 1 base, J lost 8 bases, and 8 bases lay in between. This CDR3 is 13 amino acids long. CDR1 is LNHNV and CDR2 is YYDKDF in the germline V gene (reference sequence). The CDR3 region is CATSRVPSEKLFF. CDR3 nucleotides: TGTGCCACCAGCAGAGTTCCTAGCGAAAAACTGTTTTTT.

CDR3 in amino acids: CASSYSYPDNEKLFF. The CDR3 nucleotides are TGTGCCAGCAGTTACAGTTACCCTGATAATGAAAAACTGTTTTTT. This chain uses TRBV6-2 or TRBV6-3 with TRBJ1-4; D remains ambiguous. The germline V gene encodes CDR1 MNHEY and CDR2 SVGEGT. The V end was cut by 2 bases, the J end by 4 bases, with 11 bases between. CDR3 length: 15 amino acids.

The CDR3 loop is CAWSATGGTQETQYF. The DNA of the CDR3 is TGTGCCTGGAGTGCCACTGGAGGCACCCAAGAGACCCAGTACTTC. The chain uses TRBV30 and TRBJ2-5, with a possible D match to TRBD2 (5 bases). The CDR3 has 15 amino acids. Deletions cut 1 base from V and 1 base from J, with 13 bases between. Germline V lookup: CDR1 GTSNPN, CDR2 SVGIG (reference sequence). Combining the CDR3 with reference TRBV30 and TRBJ2-5 gives the whole variable domain SQTIHQWPATLVQPVGSPLSLECTVEGTSNPNLYWYRQAAGRGLQLLFYSVGIGQISSEVPQNLSASRPQDRQFILSSKKLLLSDSGFYLCAWSATGGTQETQYFGPGTRLLVL.

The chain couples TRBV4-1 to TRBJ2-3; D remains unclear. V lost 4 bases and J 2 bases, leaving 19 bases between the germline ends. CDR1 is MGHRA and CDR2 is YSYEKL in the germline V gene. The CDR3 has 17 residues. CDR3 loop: CASSPEKAEKFTDTQYF. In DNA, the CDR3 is TGCGCCAGCAGCCCCGAAAAGGCGGAGAAGTTCACAGATACGCAGTATTTT.

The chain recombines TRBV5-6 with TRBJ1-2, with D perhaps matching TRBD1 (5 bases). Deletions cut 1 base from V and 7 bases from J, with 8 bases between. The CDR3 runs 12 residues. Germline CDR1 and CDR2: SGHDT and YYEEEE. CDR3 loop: CASSLSGGGYTF. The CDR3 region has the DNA TGTGCCAGCAGCTTGTCCGGGGGTGGCTACACCTTC.

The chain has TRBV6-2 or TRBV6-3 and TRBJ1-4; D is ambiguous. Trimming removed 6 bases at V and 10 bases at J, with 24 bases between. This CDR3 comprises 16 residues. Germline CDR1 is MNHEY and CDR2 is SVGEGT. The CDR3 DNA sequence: TGTGCCAGCAGCCACCTTGGGCCTTTACTCTTCCGAAAACTGTTTTTT. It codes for CASSHLGPLLFRKLFF.

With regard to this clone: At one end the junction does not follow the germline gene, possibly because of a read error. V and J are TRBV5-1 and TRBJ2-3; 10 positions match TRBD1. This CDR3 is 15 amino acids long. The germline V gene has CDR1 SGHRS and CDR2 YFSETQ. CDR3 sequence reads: CASSLSTGGTDTQYF. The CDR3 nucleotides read TGCGCCAGCAGCTTGTCGACAGGGGGCACCGATACGCAGTATTTT.

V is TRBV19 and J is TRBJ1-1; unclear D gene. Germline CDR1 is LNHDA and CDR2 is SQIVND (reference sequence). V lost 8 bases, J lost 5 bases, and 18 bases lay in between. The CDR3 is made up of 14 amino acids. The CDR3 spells CASFQELPRTEAFF. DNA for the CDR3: TGTGCCAGTTTCCAGGAACTACCCAGGACTGAAGCTTTCTTT.

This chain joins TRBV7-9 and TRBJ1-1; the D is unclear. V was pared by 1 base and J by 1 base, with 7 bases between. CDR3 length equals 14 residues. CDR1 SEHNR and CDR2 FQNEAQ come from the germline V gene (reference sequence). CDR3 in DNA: TGTGCCAGCAGCTTAGAGGTGAGGAACACTGAAGCTTTCTTT. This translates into CASSLEVRNTEAFF.

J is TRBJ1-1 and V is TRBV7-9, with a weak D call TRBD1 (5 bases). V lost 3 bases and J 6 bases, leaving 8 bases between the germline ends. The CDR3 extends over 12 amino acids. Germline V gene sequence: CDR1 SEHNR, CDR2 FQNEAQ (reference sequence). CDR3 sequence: CASSFGTAEAFF. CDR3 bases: TGTGCCAGCAGCTTCGGGACGGCTGAAGCTTTCTTT.

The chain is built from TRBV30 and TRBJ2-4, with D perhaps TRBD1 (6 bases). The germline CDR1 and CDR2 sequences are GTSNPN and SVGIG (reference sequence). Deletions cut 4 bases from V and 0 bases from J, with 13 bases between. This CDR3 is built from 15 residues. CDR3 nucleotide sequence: TGTGCCTGGACAGGGGTCGGGCGAGCCAAAAACATTCAGTACTTC. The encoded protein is CAWTGVGRAKNIQYF.